The T cell receptor beta chain under discussion was sequenced for a study of OX40 agonist ivuxolimab in advanced cancers. Points from the study as a whole: Expanded peripheral T cells had an undetermined antigen specificity. Some patients who did not respond also had low normalized T-cell clonal expansion.

Systemic immunosuppression or a history of autoimmune disease excluded patients. This table comes from immunoSEQ multiplex PCR, and its TCRdb copy is limited to in-frame clones, with some not included. This table has 55,000 to 70,000 clones, over 80% appearing once. V lost 5 bases to trimming and J lost 0 bases; unmatched junction nucleotides: 6. The CDR3 has 16 amino acids. Germline loops: CDR1 SGHTA, CDR2 FQGTGA. Of note for this clone: What it recognizes is unknown.

This chain uses TRBV7-3 with TRBJ2-5; 10 bases fit TRBD2. The sample here was CD4+ or CD8+ T cells sorted from blood, taken in a trial of the OX40 agonist ivuxolimab. The sequence derives from an adult with an advanced solid tumor such as melanoma, head and neck, liver or kidney cancer. The CDR3 is CASSPQAGGNQETQYF. The CDR3 bases are TGTGCCAGCAGCCCTCAAGCGGGGGGGAACCAAGAGACCCAGTACTTC.